This TCR beta chain was identified in a study of T cell responses to AZD1222 COVID-19 vaccine. Profiled with immunoSEQ multiplex PCR; TCRdb holds only in-frame clones, not every one. The sample records about 90,000 clones, 88% being singletons. The J segment lost 6 bases and the V segment lost 1 base, leaving 5 bases of the junction unmatched. CDR3 length: 15 amino acids. Germline CDR1 reads SGHDT; CDR2 reads YYEEEE. This clonotype was sampled from an adult in good health. The rearrangement uses TRBV5-6 and TRBJ2-1; 9 bases line up with TRBD1. Sequenced here: peripheral blood, sampled on day 0 of AZD1222 vaccination. In DNA form, the CDR3 reads TGTGCCAGCAGCTTGCGACAGGGGGTCGGCAATGAGCAGTTCTTC. It specifies CASSLRQGVGNEQFF. The whole variable domain, filled in from reference TRBV5-6 and TRBJ2-1, reads DAGVTQSPTHLIKTRGQQVTLRCSPKSGHDTVSWYQQALGQGPQFIFQYYEEEERQRGNFPDRFSGHQFPNYSSELNVNALLLGDSALYLCASSLRQGVGNEQFFGPGTRLTVL.